Listed below are T cell receptor beta chains from one sample, sequenced in a study of human T cells and chemical hapten exposure. TCRdb recomputed calls from the RACE reads with MiXCR, one row per CDR3 protein. The sample includes roughly 48,000 distinct CDR3 sequences, 3.5% to 5% of them seen just once. The specimen sequenced was whole blood. Receptors were obtained from a human donor in good health. Some clones in this sample may be carry-over from other donors' samples. CDR3s leave out the opening cysteine and the closing phenylalanine or tryptophan. D genes are given only for firm matches.

cdr3_length: 12
d_call: TRBD1
v_call: TRBV5-4
cdr3_aa: ASTPTGADETQY

cdr3_length: 15
d_call: TRBD1
v_call: TRBV20-1
cdr3_aa: SARGTGGGVSNQPQH

cdr3_length: 12
d_call: .
v_call: TRBV10-1
cdr3_aa: ASSESRRNTEAF

cdr3_length: 14
d_call: .
v_call: TRBV6-1
cdr3_aa: ASRVRKVRITDEQF

cdr3_length: 12
d_call: .
v_call: TRBV6-5
cdr3_aa: ASSYQDANYGYT

cdr3_length: 11
d_call: .
v_call: TRBV30
cdr3_aa: AWSSGNTDTQY

cdr3_length: 11
d_call: .
v_call: TRBV4-2
cdr3_aa: ASSQYRAQPQH

cdr3_length: 11
d_call: TRBD2
v_call: TRBV5-6
cdr3_aa: ASRLAGEETQY

cdr3_length: 12
d_call: TRBD2
v_call: TRBV20-1
cdr3_aa: SAREAVAGFSQF

cdr3_length: 14
d_call: TRBD2
v_call: TRBV5-1
cdr3_aa: ASSLLGTSGQETQY

cdr3_length: 13
d_call: TRBD1
v_call: TRBV12-3/TRBV12-4
cdr3_aa: ASSFAQGGSYEQY

cdr3_length: 17
d_call: .
v_call: TRBV21-1
cdr3_aa: ASSKEAWYLVFYNSPLH

cdr3_length: 11
d_call: .
v_call: TRBV7-9
cdr3_aa: ASSWGPNTEAF

cdr3_length: 9
d_call: .
v_call: TRBV29-1
cdr3_aa: SVGERGGAF

cdr3_length: 12
d_call: .
v_call: TRBV5-1
cdr3_aa: ASSSGTVSYEQY

cdr3_length: 12
d_call: .
v_call: TRBV27
cdr3_aa: ASSLSTGSFGYT

cdr3_length: 13
d_call: TRBD1
v_call: TRBV6-5
cdr3_aa: ASSYGGGQGGGYT

cdr3_length: 8
d_call: .
v_call: TRBV20-1
cdr3_aa: STKRDTQY

cdr3_length: 13
d_call: .
v_call: TRBV14
cdr3_aa: ASSLQGGGARVQY

cdr3_length: 10
d_call: .
v_call: TRBV2
cdr3_aa: ASSEWTQEQY

cdr3_length: 14
d_call: .
v_call: TRBV7-8
cdr3_aa: ASSLRGQGERDGYT

cdr3_length: 14
d_call: .
v_call: TRBV25-1
cdr3_aa: ASSEYQGTTVGEQY

cdr3_length: 12
d_call: TRBD1
v_call: TRBV20-1
cdr3_aa: SARFPGGATEAF

cdr3_length: 13
d_call: TRBD1
v_call: TRBV14
cdr3_aa: ASSQNRGRLAEAF

cdr3_length: 11
d_call: TRBD1
v_call: TRBV29-1
cdr3_aa: SGWTGITDTQY

cdr3_length: 11
d_call: TRBD2
v_call: TRBV28
cdr3_aa: ATKREATDTQY

cdr3_length: 11
d_call: .
v_call: TRBV30
cdr3_aa: AWKKTANTEAF

cdr3_length: 12
d_call: .
v_call: TRBV28
cdr3_aa: ASSPTGNPLGYT

cdr3_length: 11
d_call: TRBD1
v_call: TRBV28
cdr3_aa: ASGWTGAYEQY

cdr3_length: 11
d_call: .
v_call: TRBV6-6
cdr3_aa: ASSYPPIAEAF

cdr3_length: 13
d_call: .
v_call: TRBV2
cdr3_aa: ASSASGNQNTEAF

cdr3_length: 13
d_call: .
v_call: TRBV28
cdr3_aa: ASSFQPSSGNTIY

cdr3_length: 12
d_call: .
v_call: TRBV5-4
cdr3_aa: ASSTGPGTETQY

cdr3_length: 13
d_call: TRBD1
v_call: TRBV6-2/TRBV6-3
cdr3_aa: ASSPGTGQNSPLH

cdr3_length: 14
d_call: .
v_call: TRBV11-3
cdr3_aa: ASSFRIRQVLEEQY

cdr3_length: 15
d_call: TRBD1
v_call: TRBV28
cdr3_aa: ASSLRGGQGGGNTIY

cdr3_length: 10
d_call: .
v_call: TRBV4-1
cdr3_aa: ASSQIQETQY

cdr3_length: 13
d_call: .
v_call: TRBV6-6
cdr3_aa: ASNPVKGQVGEQY

cdr3_length: 9
d_call: .
v_call: TRBV6-5
cdr3_aa: ATYWSAEAF

cdr3_length: 12
d_call: TRBD2
v_call: TRBV20-1
cdr3_aa: SAPRTSGTNEQY

cdr3_length: 10
d_call: .
v_call: TRBV30
cdr3_aa: AWARQRNTIY

cdr3_length: 12
d_call: TRBD2
v_call: TRBV7-2
cdr3_aa: ASSSVTSGGPQY

cdr3_length: 9
d_call: .
v_call: TRBV6-1
cdr3_aa: ASSELPEQY

cdr3_length: 9
d_call: .
v_call: TRBV21-1
cdr3_aa: ASSKPRHSC

cdr3_length: 11
d_call: .
v_call: TRBV6-5
cdr3_aa: ASRLGINYGYT

cdr3_length: 11
d_call: .
v_call: TRBV10-2
cdr3_aa: ASGDNQNYGYT

cdr3_length: 14
d_call: TRBD1
v_call: TRBV4-1
cdr3_aa: ASSQYPQQGKEPQH

cdr3_length: 14
d_call: TRBD1
v_call: TRBV12-3/TRBV12-4
cdr3_aa: ASSRGQGAGGQPQH

cdr3_length: 10
d_call: TRBD1
v_call: TRBV19
cdr3_aa: ASSRGGGPQH